This T cell receptor (beta chain) was sequenced in a study of Ad26.COV2.S vaccination and SARS-CoV-2 variants. Study-level background: Ad26.COV2.S given intramuscularly, once or twice 56 days apart.

Sample treatment: about 20 received Ad26.COV2.S at low or high dose, single or two shots; five or six received placebo; per-sample allocation not given. Sampling took place 63 days after the first vaccine or placebo injection. Libraries were prepared by immunoSEQ multiplex PCR; TCRdb keeps only in-frame clonotypes and omits some of them. The table includes about 480,000 clones, around 85% detected once. The V end was cut by 3 bases, the J end by 5 bases, with 12 bases between. The CDR3 extends over 13 amino acids. Germline CDR1 and CDR2: GTSNPN and SVGIG (reference sequence). The chain combines TRBV30 with TRBJ2-3; maybe TRBD2 (6 bases). The source material was peripheral blood, sampled in a trial of Ad26.COV2.S vaccine versus placebo. This receptor was taken from a person between 18 and 60 years old who received the Ad26.COV2.S COVID-19 vaccine or a placebo. The CDR3 region has the DNA TGTGCCTGGAGCCCAACTAGCTTAGATACGCAGTATTTT. Translation gives CAWSPTSLDTQYF.